The 22 T cell receptor beta chains below were found in one sample sequenced in a study of T cell responses to AZD1222 COVID-19 vaccine. Measured with immunoSEQ multiplex PCR; TCRdb has only the in-frame clones, and not every one. The sample holds approximately 130,000 clones; 89% are singletons and the top ten take around 9.5%. Sequences were derived from peripheral blood, sampled 28 days after the second AZD1222 dose. These receptors came from an adult who received the AZD1222 COVID-19 vaccine.

The CDR3 DNA reads TGCGCCAGCACCACCGGGACACAGATAACGGATGGCTACACCTTC. It yields the protein CASTTGTQITDGYTF. The rearrangement joins TRBV4-1 to TRBJ1-2; D is possibly TRBD1 (6 bases). V lost 7 bases and J lost 6, with 21 bases in between. The germline V gene has CDR1 MGHRA and CDR2 YSYEKL. The CDR3 sequence is 15 residues long.

This chain uses TRBV9 with TRBJ2-1; TRBD2 agrees at 11 bases. The trim removed 3 bases at V and 1 base at J, leaving 12 bases unmatched. CDR3 length: 19 amino acids. Germline V lookup: CDR1 SGDLS, CDR2 YYNGEE. The CDR3 bases are TGTGCCAGCAGCGCGCTCGGGACTAGCGGTCTTTTATCCTACAATGAGCAGTTCTTC. Translated, it gives CASSALGTSGLLSYNEQFF.

This chain joins TRBV5-1 and TRBJ1-4; 7 bases fit TRBD1. Germline V lookup: CDR1 SGHRS, CDR2 YFSETQ. CDR3 size: 15 residues. The V gene end was trimmed by 4 bases and the J gene end by 6 bases; junction bases not matched to a gene: 9. The CDR3 DNA reads as TGCGCCAGCAGCCCGACAGGGACATCGTATGAAAAACTGTTTTTT. Its protein is CASSPTGTSYEKLFF.

As concerns this clone: Other nucleotide sequences in the sample specify the same CDR3. The genes are TRBV18 and TRBJ1-1, with D possibly matching TRBD1 (6 bases). This CDR3 region has 13 residues. V was pared by 4 bases and J by 3 bases, with 9 bases between. Germline lookup yields CDR1 KGHSH and CDR2 LQKENI. Here the CDR3 DNA reads TGTGCCAGCTCACAGGGACAATACACTGAAGCTTTCTTT. As protein: CASSQGQYTEAFF.

Concerning this clone itself: An end of the junction differs from the germline gene, which may be a read error. The chain recombines TRBV30 with TRBJ2-7; no firm D call. There are 12 residues in the CDR3. CDR1 is GTSNPN, CDR2 SVGIG, per germline (reference sequence). CDR3 sequence reads: CAWSVPAGVLHF. The DNA of the CDR3 is TGTGCCTGGAGTGTACCGGCAGGAGTTCTCCACTTC.

The chain employs TRBV12-1 and TRBJ2-1; the table's D call, TRBD2, was not checked against the DNA. TRBV12-1 is shown as a pseudogene. The CDR3 is 12 residues long. The CDR3 loop reads CASSFDYCGQFF. CDR3 sequence (DNA): TGTGCCAGCAGCTTTGATTACTGTGGGCAGTTCTTC.

As to this clone: Mismatch with germline at one junction end may stem from a read error. This CDR3 is CASSLSSNEQFF. DNA for the CDR3: TGCGCCAGCAGCCTGTCCTCCAATGAGCAGTTCTTC. The chain employs TRBV5-1 and TRBJ2-1; D uncertain. Germline-derived CDR1 and CDR2 are SGHRS and YFSETQ. The CDR3 contains 12 residues.

The chain uses TRBV6-5 and TRBJ1-2; the D gene is possibly TRBD1 (6 bases). CDR1 is MNHEY and CDR2 is SVGAGI in the germline V gene. This CDR3 comprises 13 residues. V was trimmed by 4 bases and J by 3 bases, leaving 9 bases between them. CDR3 nucleotide sequence: TGTGCCAGCAGTTTCCGGACAGACTATGGCTACACCTTC. It translates to CASSFRTDYGYTF.

The V and J genes are TRBV7-9 and TRBJ1-5; D is possibly TRBD1 (6 bases). The length of the CDR3 is 15 residues. Germline V gene sequence: CDR1 SEHNR, CDR2 FQNEAQ (reference sequence). Trimming cost V 3 bases and J 2 bases, with 11 bases left between them. The CDR3 sequence is CASSLDWTGNQPQHF. The DNA of the CDR3 is TGTGCCAGCAGCTTGGACTGGACAGGCAATCAGCCCCAGCATTTT.

This rearrangement joins TRBV27 to TRBJ1-1; D remains ambiguous. CDR1 and CDR2 (germline): MNHEY, SMNVEV (reference sequence). This CDR3 region has 13 residues. V lost 3 bases, J lost 1 base, and 6 bases lay in between. CDR3 in DNA: TGTGCCAGCAGTTTTTACCCGAACACTGAAGCTTTCTTT. It codes for CASSFYPNTEAFF.

The chain carries TRBV7-2 and TRBJ1-1, with 7 positions matching TRBD1. With V trimmed by 3 bases and J by 2 bases, 9 bases remained unmatched. The germline V gene encodes CDR1 SGHTA and CDR2 FQGNSA. The CDR3 extends over 16 amino acids. CDR3 DNA sequence: TGTGCCAGCAGCTTCGGAGGGACAGTGACTAACACTGAAGCTTTCTTT. It encodes CASSFGGTVTNTEAFF.

The chain recombines TRBV24-1 with TRBJ2-4; weak D call: TRBD1 (7 bases). Germline V lookup: CDR1 KGHDR, CDR2 SFDVKD. There are 19 residues in the CDR3. V lost 3 bases and J lost 0, with 20 bases in between. As DNA, the CDR3 is TGTGCCACCAGTGATCGGGGGACAGCGGATTTCCTAGCCAAAAACATTCAGTACTTC. This gives the protein CATSDRGTADFLAKNIQYF.

The genes are TRBV29-1 and TRBJ2-5; 13 nucleotides match TRBD2. Germline V gene data show CDR1 as SQVTM and CDR2 as ANQGSEA. The CDR3 runs to 15 residues. Trimming cost V 8 bases and J 5 bases; bases outside gene matches: 11. CDR3 sequence reads: CSSLRTSGSGETQYF. CDR3 in DNA: TGCAGCTCATTAAGGACTAGCGGGAGCGGGGAGACCCAGTACTTC.

The V and J genes are TRBV4-2 and TRBJ1-1; possibly TRBD1 for D (6 bases). CDR1 is LGHNA, CDR2 YNFKEQ, per germline. There are 14 residues in the CDR3. Trimming cost V 2 bases and J 2 bases, with 9 bases left between them. CDR3 region: CASSQTGGNTEAFF. CDR3 bases: TGTGCCAGCAGCCAAACGGGGGGCAACACTGAAGCTTTCTTT.

The chain is built from TRBV7-8 and TRBJ1-4; no definite D call. Germline V gene lookup returns CDR1 SGHVS and CDR2 FQNEAQ. There are 15 residues in the CDR3. Trimming removed 5 bases from V and 8 bases from J, with 18 bases in between. This CDR3 is CASSPFGGENEKLFF. The CDR3 nucleotides read TGTGCCAGCAGCCCCTTCGGCGGGGAAAACGAAAAACTGTTTTTT.

The genes are TRBV6-2 or TRBV6-3 and TRBJ2-7; a weak D match, TRBD2 (5 bases). In germline, CDR1 is MNHEY, CDR2 SVGEGT. The V end was cut by 2 bases, the J end by 2 bases, with 13 bases between. CDR3 length: 15 amino acids. This CDR3 reads CASSYRLWAPYEQYF. Written as DNA, the CDR3 is TGTGCCAGCAGTTACCGACTATGGGCCCCCTACGAGCAGTACTTC.

The CDR3 nucleotides are TGCAGCGTTGAAAAGGTCCTAACTAGAGGGCAGTTCTTC. Its protein is CSVEKVLTRGQFF. V usage is TRBV29-1 and J usage is TRBJ2-1; D may be TRBD2 (5 bases). This CDR3 has 13 residues. Germline CDR1 SQVTM, CDR2 ANQGSEA. The V gene lost 2 bases and the J gene lost 12 bases, with 17 bases spanning the gap.

This chain joins TRBV2 and TRBJ1-2; D not resolved. V lost 8 bases and J 8 bases, leaving 18 bases between the germline ends. The CDR3 contains 13 residues. The germline V gene has CDR1 SNHLY and CDR2 FYNNEI. The CDR3 loop reads CASRPLARNGYTF. CDR3 DNA: TGTGCCAGCCGACCCCTTGCCCGGAACGGCTACACCTTC. Drawing the rest from reference TRBV2 and TRBJ1-2, the complete variable domain is EPEVTQTPSHQVTQMGQEVILRCVPISNHLYFYWYRQILGQKVEFLVSFYNNEISEKSEIFDDQFSVERPDGSNFTLKIRSTKLEDSAMYFCASRPLARNGYTFGSGTRLTVV.

This clone turned up a few times. The J gene is TRBJ1-1, the V gene TRBV5-1, with a possible D match to TRBD1 (5 bases). The V gene lost 2 bases and the J gene lost 4 bases, with 9 bases spanning the gap. CDR3 size: 13 residues. CDR1 is SGHRS and CDR2 is YFSETQ in the germline V gene. The CDR3 is CASSLSRATEAFF. The DNA for the CDR3 is TGCGCCAGCAGCTTAAGCAGGGCCACTGAAGCTTTCTTT. Variable domain in full (rest from reference TRBV5-1 and TRBJ1-1): KAGVTQTPRYLIKTRGQQVTLSCSPISGHRSVSWYQQTPGQGLQFLFEYFSETQRNKGNFPGRFSGRQFSNSRSEMNVSTLELGDSALYLCASSLSRATEAFFGQGTRLTVV.

The chain links TRBV23-1 to TRBJ2-7, with 9 nucleotides matching TRBD1. TRBV23-1 qualifies as an ORF whose function is uncertain. The CDR3 length is 17 residues. J was trimmed by 2 bases and V by 2 bases; bases with no gene match: 10. In nucleotides, the CDR3 is TGCGCCAGCAGTCAACCGAAGGGGGACAGGGATCCCTACGAGCAGTACTTC. Translated: CASSQPKGDRDPYEQYF.

The chain uses TRBV7-9 and TRBJ1-4; D possibly corresponds to TRBD1 (5 bases). V lost 1 base to trimming and J lost 4 bases, with 13 bases between them. CDR1 is SEHNR and CDR2 is FQNEAQ in the germline V gene (reference sequence). The CDR3 sequence is 16 residues long. CDR3 in DNA: TGTGCCAGCAGCTTAGGCCGAAGACAGATTAATGAAAAACTGTTTTTT. Translated: CASSLGRRQINEKLFF.

The chain uses TRBV3-1 (or the pseudogene TRBV3-2) and TRBJ2-1, with unresolved D. This CDR3 region has 14 residues. Germline CDR1 is LGHDT and CDR2 is YNNKEL (reference sequence). Trimming removed 0 bases at V and 7 bases at J, with 10 bases between. The CDR3 is CASSQEGLTNEQFF. Here the CDR3 DNA reads TGTGCCAGCAGCCAAGAAGGTCTCACGAATGAGCAGTTCTTC.